The TCR beta chain under discussion was sequenced for a study of blood T cell repertoires in COVID-19. The method was immunoSEQ multiplex PCR; TCRdb's version includes in-frame clones alone and lacks a portion of them. The repertoire holds roughly 230,000 clones, roughly 85% seen once, with 6.6% in the top ten. V lost 1 base and J 5 bases, leaving 14 bases between the germline ends. CDR1 LGHNA and CDR2 YSLEER come from the germline V gene. CDR3 size: 15 residues. Assignments of participants to cohorts depended upon their own reported clinical history. This receptor was obtained from a woman between 45 and 60 years old who had been exposed to COVID-19. The chain has TRBV4-3 and TRBJ2-5; no reliable D call. The sample comprised PBMCs or T cells enriched from blood (not recorded which). CDR3 nucleotide sequence: TGCGCCAGCAGCCAAGCCCTAAGAGGATGGGAGACCCAGTACTTC. Protein product: CASSQALRGWETQYF.